This T cell receptor beta chain came from a study of cytomegalovirus exposure and HLA in healthy donors. Overall study context: The 120 or so validation repertoires were produced on the same platform as the roughly 720 repertoires of the first cohort. This was reported in a later analysis.

This CDR3 is built from 14 residues. V was trimmed by 2 bases and J by 2 bases, leaving 10 bases between them. Per the germline V gene, CDR1 is MNHEY and CDR2 is SMNVEV (reference sequence). The donors were members of the approximately 120-subject validation cohort (separate from the roughly 680-subject first cohort). Measured with immunoSEQ multiplex PCR; TCRdb has only the in-frame clones, and not every one. In the table there are fewer than 350,000 clones, 88% of which are singletons. V is TRBV27 and J is TRBJ2-7; perhaps TRBD1 as D (5 bases). Sequenced input: PBMCs. This sequence was found in a woman aged 18-29 years in good health and CMV-seronegative. The CDR3 region is CASSLQGTTYEQYF. As DNA, the CDR3 is TGTGCCAGCAGTTTACAGGGAACAACCTACGAGCAGTACTTC.